The 7 T cell receptor beta chains listed next were all sequenced from one sample in a study of post-analysis software for immune sequencing data (dated by TCRdb to the mid-2010s). Results the study describes overall, beyond this receptor: Patients showed significantly higher frequencies than controls for 4 or 5 TRBV segments, among them TRBV5-6, TRBV5-1 and TRBV20-1.

No antigen has been identified for these receptors. Receptors were amplified or captured by PCR. The sequencing machine was an Illumina HiSeq 2500. To reduce PCR and sequencing biases, unique molecular identifiers were incorporated into the TCR beta cDNA libraries. Through fastp at Q25 and MiXCR, TCRdb rebuilt clones from the public reads, retaining in-frame beta chains. Identical CDR3 protein sequences are pooled into one entry, listed with their most common genes and DNA. The sample records hundreds of thousands of distinct CDR3 sequences, roughly 45% of which are singletons. The ten largest clones capture 1.5% to 2% of the sample. The sequencing sample was made of blood. The receptors derive from a girl aged 5 to 17 with multiple sclerosis.

V usage is TRBV7-8 and J usage is TRBJ2-5; D could derive from TRBD1 or TRBD2 (5 bases each). Deletions cut 6 bases from V and 5 bases from J, with 22 bases between. CDR1 is SGHVS, CDR2 FQNEAQ, per germline. This CDR3 spans 16 amino acids. The CDR3 here is CASSHVRGRSAETQYF. In DNA form, the CDR3 reads TGTGCCAGCAGTCACGTCCGGGGCAGGTCGGCGGAGACCCAGTACTTC.

J is TRBJ2-7 and V is TRBV6-6; no reliable D call. The CDR3 spans 13 residues. The germline CDR1 and CDR2 sequences are MNHNY and SVGAGI (reference sequence). Trimming took off 0 bases at V and 3 bases at J, with 6 bases between the two ends. The CDR3: CASSYSDGYEQYF. The CDR3 coding sequence is TGTGCCAGCAGTTACTCTGATGGCTACGAGCAGTACTTC.

This chain links TRBV12-3 or TRBV12-4 with TRBJ2-7; 7 nucleotides line up with TRBD1. V lost 3 bases to trimming and J lost 2 bases; unmatched junction nucleotides: 10. CDR3 length equals 16 residues. The CDR3 protein is CASSLRGGRSAYEQYF. The CDR3 DNA follows: TGTGCCAGCAGTTTGCGAGGGGGCAGAAGTGCCTACGAGCAGTACTTC.

This clonotype was recorded many times. V is TRBV12-3 or TRBV12-4 and J is TRBJ2-7, with a tentative D call TRBD1 (7 bases). The CDR3 runs to 13 residues. V dropped 6 bases and J dropped 3 bases, with 12 bases sitting between them. CDR3 loop: CASRRGQNYEQYF. In DNA form, the CDR3 reads TGTGCCAGCAGGCGGGGACAGAACTACGAGCAGTACTTC.

The CDR3, as DNA: TGTGCCAGCAGCCAAGGAGGGGGGGGTAACAATGAGCAGTTCTTC. Its translation: CASSQGGGGNNEQFF. The rearrangement uses TRBV4-2 and TRBJ2-1; weak D call: TRBD2 (7 bases). The length of the CDR3 is 15 residues. V shed 1 base and J shed 5 bases, with 12 bases lying between them. Per germline, CDR1 LGHNA and CDR2 YNFKEQ.

The chain has TRBV12-3 or TRBV12-4 and TRBJ2-1; 8 positions agree with TRBD2. The CDR3 has 15 residues. Trimming at V came to 6 bases and at J to 5 bases, leaving 9 bases not matched to a gene. Here the CDR3 reads CASRNAGLDNNEQFF. In DNA, the CDR3 is TGTGCCAGCAGGAATGCGGGACTAGACAACAATGAGCAGTTCTTC.

The chain carries TRBV2 and TRBJ2-7; possible D gene TRBD1, 6 bases. Between the trimmed V and J ends, which lost 2 bases and 2 bases, there was a span of 10 bases. CDR3 length equals 14 residues. The germline CDR1 and CDR2 sequences are SNHLY and FYNNEI. The CDR3 nucleotides are TGTGCCAGCAGTGAACAGGGGTCCACCTACGAGCAGTACTTC. As protein: CASSEQGSTYEQYF. The full variable domain, completed using reference TRBV2 and TRBJ2-7, is EPEVTQTPSHQVTQMGQEVILRCVPISNHLYFYWYRQILGQKVEFLVSFYNNEISEKSEIFDDQFSVERPDGSNFTLKIRSTKLEDSAMYFCASSEQGSTYEQYFGPGTRLTVT.